The T cell receptor beta chain under discussion was sequenced for a study of CD8 T cells in Susac syndrome. Study-wide results and limits: A relatively small number of individuals underwent TCR sequencing and HLA analysis.

The germline V and J ends were trimmed by 4 bases and 0 bases, with 16 bases remaining between them. The germline gives CDR1 LGHNA, CDR2 YNFKEQ. The CDR3 has 17 residues. As for this clonotype: The target antigen is unknown.

Treatment-naive patients with stable or active relapsing-remitting disease served as multiple sclerosis controls. Negative magnetic isolation gave CD8+ and CD4+ cells; FACS enriched CD8+ TEMRA. With random hexamers, about 0.45 to 1 ug RNA was reverse transcribed. TCR beta CDR3 was amplified by immunoSEQ multiplex PCR. This amplification extended across 54 Vbeta and 13 Jbeta segments. TCRdb reprocessed the immunoSEQ multiplex PCR reads with MiXCR, giving one entry per CDR3 protein. The table lists 250,000 to 300,000 distinct CDR3 sequences, about 82% of them singletons. The TCR comes from a human donor with multiple sclerosis. This chain connects TRBV4-2 to TRBJ2-4; no definite D call. The material sequenced was CD8+ T cells from PBMCs. The CDR3 loop is CASSLLSPNLAKNIQYF. CDR3 coding DNA: TGTGCCAGCAGCCTCCTTAGTCCAAACCTAGCCAAAAACATTCAGTACTTC.